What follows is one T cell receptor (beta chain) and its context. The data originate from a study of T-cell reconstitution after alpha-beta-depleted transplantation in children. The TCRbeta library was prepared with unique molecular identifiers. TCRdb re-derived calls from the PCR reads in MiXCR, one entry per CDR3 protein. Among some 400,000 distinct CDR3 sequences, roughly 21% were seen once, and the ten largest hold around 3.9%. CDR1 MNHEY and CDR2 SMNVEV come from the germline V gene (reference sequence). The V segment lost 6 bases and the J segment 7 bases; nucleotides outside the gene matches: 6. The CDR3 length is 14 residues.

The origin of this receptor is a human donor who donated a stem cell graft to a child with acute myeloid leukemia. This chain uses TRBV27 with TRBJ2-1, with 10 bases matching TRBD1. The sample in question was PBMCs from the stem cell graft donor, obtained from the stem cell graft. CDR3 in amino acids: CASRRQGAMNEQFF. CDR3 sequence (DNA): TGTGCCAGCAGGAGACAGGGGGCAATGAATGAGCAGTTCTTC.